These 5 T cell receptor beta chains originate from one sample sequenced in a study of monozygotic twins with inflammatory bowel disease. TCRdb reanalyzed the 5' RACE reads, giving one entry per CDR3 protein sequence and no DNA. In total, the table holds roughly 100,000 distinct CDR3 sequences. Sequenced sample: blood. The source of these receptors is a human donor with ulcerative colitis or Crohn's disease, or a healthy co-twin of an affected twin (not recorded which).

The chain links TRBV10-2 to TRBJ1-5; TCRdb lists TRBD1, though no DNA is available to test this call. In germline, CDR1 is WSHSY, CDR2 SAAADI. This CDR3 is 13 amino acids long. The CDR3: CASGGGLSQPQHF.

V gene TRBV7-2 combines with J gene TRBJ1-1. The V gene's germline CDR1 is SGHTA and CDR2 FQGNSA. The CDR3 sequence is 15 residues long. CDR3 residues: CASSLGSGPYTEAFF. The full variable domain, rest sourced from reference TRBV7-2 and TRBJ1-1, is GAGVSQSPSNKVTEKGKDVELRCDPISGHTALYWYRQSLGQGLEFLIYFQGNSAPDKSGLPSDRFSAERTGGSVSTLTIQRTQQEDSAVYLCASSLGSGPYTEAFFGQGTRLTVV.

The genes are TRBV15 and TRBJ2-5; TCRdb lists TRBD2, though no DNA is available to test this call. CDR1 and CDR2 (germline): LNHNV, YYDKDF (reference sequence). The CDR3 length is 13 residues. This CDR3 reads CATSSPTRETQYF.

V is TRBV5-1 and J is TRBJ2-7; the TCRdb call, TRBD2, lacks DNA for checking. CDR1 and CDR2 from the germline V gene are SGHRS and YFSETQ. This CDR3 region has 16 residues. The CDR3 spells CASSLALGLASYEQYF. Full variable domain (rest looked up from reference TRBV5-1 and TRBJ2-7): KAGVTQTPRYLIKTRGQQVTLSCSPISGHRSVSWYQQTPGQGLQFLFEYFSETQRNKGNFPGRFSGRQFSNSRSEMNVSTLELGDSALYLCASSLALGLASYEQYFGPGTRLTVT.

CDR3 amino acids: CASSQFGTANYGYTF. The rearrangement links TRBV12-3 or TRBV12-4 to TRBJ1-2; the TCRdb D gene call, TRBD1, has no DNA to confirm it. CDR3 length: 15 amino acids.